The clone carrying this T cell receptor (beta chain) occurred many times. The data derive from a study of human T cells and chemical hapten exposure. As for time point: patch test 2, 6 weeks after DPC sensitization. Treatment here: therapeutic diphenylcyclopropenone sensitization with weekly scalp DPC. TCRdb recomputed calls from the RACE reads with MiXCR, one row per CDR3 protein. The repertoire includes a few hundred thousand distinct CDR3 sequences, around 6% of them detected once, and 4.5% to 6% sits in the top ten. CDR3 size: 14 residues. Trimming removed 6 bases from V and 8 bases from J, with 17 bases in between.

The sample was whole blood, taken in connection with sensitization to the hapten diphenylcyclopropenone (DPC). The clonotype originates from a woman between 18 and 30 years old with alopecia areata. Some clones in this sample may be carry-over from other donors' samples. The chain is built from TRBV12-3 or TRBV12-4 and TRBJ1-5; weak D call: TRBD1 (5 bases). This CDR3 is CASSPNTREKPQHF. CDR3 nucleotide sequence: TGTGCCAGCAGCCCCAACACCAGGGAGAAGCCCCAGCATTTT.